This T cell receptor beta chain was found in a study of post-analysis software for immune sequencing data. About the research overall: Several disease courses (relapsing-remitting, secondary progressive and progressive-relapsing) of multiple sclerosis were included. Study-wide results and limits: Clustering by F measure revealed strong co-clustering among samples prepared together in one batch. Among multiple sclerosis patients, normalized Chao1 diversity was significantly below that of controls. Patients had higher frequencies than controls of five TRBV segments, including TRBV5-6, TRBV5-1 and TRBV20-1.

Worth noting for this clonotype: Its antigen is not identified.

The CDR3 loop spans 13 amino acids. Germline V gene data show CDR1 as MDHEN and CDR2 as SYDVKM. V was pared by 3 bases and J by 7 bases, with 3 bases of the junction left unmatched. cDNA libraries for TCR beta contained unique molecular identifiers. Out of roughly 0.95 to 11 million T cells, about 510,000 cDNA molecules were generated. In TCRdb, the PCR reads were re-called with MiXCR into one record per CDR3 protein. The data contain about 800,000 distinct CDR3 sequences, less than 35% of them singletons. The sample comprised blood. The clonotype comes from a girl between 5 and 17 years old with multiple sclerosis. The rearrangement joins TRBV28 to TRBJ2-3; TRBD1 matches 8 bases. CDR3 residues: CASSFPGGHTQYF. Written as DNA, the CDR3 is TGTGCCAGCAGTTTCCCAGGGGGCCATACGCAGTATTTT.